This note documents a single T cell receptor beta chain sequence. The data derive from a study of blood T cell repertoires in COVID-19. As for the study in general: Donors in the United States, Italy and Spain gave samples during acute or convalescent COVID-19.

This CDR3 contains 12 residues. CDR1 and CDR2 (germline): SGHDN, FVKESK. V was clipped by 3 bases and J by 9 bases, with 9 bases between them. Study processing details: Using reference gene primer amplification, nucleated cell counts were estimated. This table comes from immunoSEQ multiplex PCR, and its TCRdb copy is limited to in-frame clones, with some not included. V and J calls and clone size follow that table, whereas D and trimming were derived from the DNA. Here the sample spans roughly 290,000 clones, 75% to 95% being singletons. J is TRBJ2-1 and V is TRBV14; D is perhaps TRBD2 (5 bases). Sequenced input: peripheral blood. The clonotype originates from a woman aged 30 to 39 with COVID-19, enrolled during active disease. This chain's CDR3 is CASSHGRGEQFF. The CDR3 DNA reads TGTGCCAGCAGCCACGGACGGGGTGAGCAGTTCTTC.